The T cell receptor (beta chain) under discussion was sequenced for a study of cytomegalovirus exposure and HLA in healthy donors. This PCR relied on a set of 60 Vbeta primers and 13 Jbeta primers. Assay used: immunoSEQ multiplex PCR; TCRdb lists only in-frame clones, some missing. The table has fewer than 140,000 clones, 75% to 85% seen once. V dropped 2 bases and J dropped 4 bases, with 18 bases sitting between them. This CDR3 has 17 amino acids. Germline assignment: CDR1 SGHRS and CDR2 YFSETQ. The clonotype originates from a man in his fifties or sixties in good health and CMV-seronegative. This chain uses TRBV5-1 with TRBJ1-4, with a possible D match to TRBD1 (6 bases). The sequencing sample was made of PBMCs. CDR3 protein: CASSLGGDLQGNEKLFF. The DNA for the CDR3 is TGCGCCAGCAGCTTAGGGGGAGACCTACAGGGTAATGAAAAACTGTTTTTT. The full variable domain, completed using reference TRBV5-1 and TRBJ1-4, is KAGVTQTPRYLIKTRGQQVTLSCSPISGHRSVSWYQQTPGQGLQFLFEYFSETQRNKGNFPGRFSGRQFSNSRSEMNVSTLELGDSALYLCASSLGGDLQGNEKLFFGSGTQLSVL.